The clone carrying this TCR beta chain showed up just a few times. Original processing methods: Estimated nucleated cell counts came from reference gene primer amplification. Some clones are missing from TCRdb's copy, which holds only in-frame ones; the method was immunoSEQ multiplex PCR. Clone size and the V and J calls come from that table; the DNA yielded D and trimming. Of 440,000 or so clones in the sample, about 91% are singletons; the top ten hold roughly 1.5%. The data originate from a study of blood T cell repertoires in COVID-19. Study in general: Samples taken during acute and convalescent COVID-19 were collected in the United States, Italy and Spain. Sources were T cells, B-cell-depleted T cells, or PBMCs; the material itself was cDNA or gDNA.

The CDR3 covers 13 residues. V was cut by 7 bases and J by 7 bases, with 14 bases left in between. Germline V CDR1 and CDR2: MDHEN, SYDVKM. It was during active infection that Seattle patients were enrolled and then longitudinally followed. What was sequenced was peripheral blood. The clonotype originates from a woman aged 40 to 55 with COVID-19, enrolled during active disease. The rearrangement uses TRBV28 and TRBJ1-5, with unresolved D. The CDR3 loop is CASITGATQPQHF. DNA of the CDR3: TGTGCCAGCATTACTGGAGCCACACAGCCCCAGCATTTT. Complete variable domain (other parts from reference TRBV28 and TRBJ1-5): DVKVTQSSRYLVKRTGEKVFLECVQDMDHENMFWYRQDPGLGLRLIYFSYDVKMKEKGDIPEGYSVSREKKERFSLILESASTNQTSMYLCASITGATQPQHFGDGTRLSIL.